The entry below gives a single T cell receptor (beta chain) sequence along with its context. No antigen is known for it. CDR1 is MNHEY and CDR2 is SVGAGI in the germline V gene. V shed 1 base and J shed 0 bases, with 4 bases lying between them. This CDR3 is 13 amino acids long. These data belong to a study of cytotoxic CD8 clonotypes in ibrutinib-treated CLL. Study details: Productive templates averaged 255,043 per sample, and productive rearrangements about 89,000. Notes on the study in general: A difference in sampling times existed between sustained-remission and progressing patients. Treatment saw public clonotypes, which were uncommon, either contract or stay stable.

TCRdb keeps only in-frame clones here, not all; method: immunoSEQ multiplex PCR. The sample holds some 130,000 clones; approximately 80% are singletons and the top ten take around 4.9%. The sample here was PBMCs, taken after 24 months of ibrutinib treatment. The chain links TRBV6-5 to TRBJ2-7; D is unclear. This sequence was found in a human donor with chronic lymphocytic leukemia. For the CDR3, the DNA is TGTGCCAGCAGTTACTGGGACTCCTACGAGCAGTACTTC. Translated: CASSYWDSYEQYF.